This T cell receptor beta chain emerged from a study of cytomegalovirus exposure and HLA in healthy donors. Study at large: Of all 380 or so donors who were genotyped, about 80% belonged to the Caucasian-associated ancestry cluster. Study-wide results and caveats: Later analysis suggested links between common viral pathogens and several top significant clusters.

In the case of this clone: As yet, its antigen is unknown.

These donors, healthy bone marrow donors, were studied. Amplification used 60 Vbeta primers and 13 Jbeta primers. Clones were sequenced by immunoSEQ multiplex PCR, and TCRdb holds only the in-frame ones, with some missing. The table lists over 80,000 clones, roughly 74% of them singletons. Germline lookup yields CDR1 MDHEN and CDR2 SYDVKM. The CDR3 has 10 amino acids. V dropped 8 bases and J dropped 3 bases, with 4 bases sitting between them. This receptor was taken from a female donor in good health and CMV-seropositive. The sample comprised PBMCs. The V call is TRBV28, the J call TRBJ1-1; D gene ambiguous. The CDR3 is CASEDTEAFF. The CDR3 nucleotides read TGTGCCAGCGAGGACACTGAAGCTTTCTTT. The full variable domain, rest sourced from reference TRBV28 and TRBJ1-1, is DVKVTQSSRYLVKRTGEKVFLECVQDMDHENMFWYRQDPGLGLRLIYFSYDVKMKEKGDIPEGYSVSREKKERFSLILESASTNQTSMYLCASEDTEAFFGQGTRLTVV.